This T cell receptor (beta chain) was recorded in a study of OX40 agonist ivuxolimab in advanced cancers. The germline gives CDR1 SGDLS, CDR2 YYNGEE. Trimming removed 4 bases from V and 4 bases from J, with 9 bases in between. This CDR3 spans 12 amino acids. Some clones are missing from TCRdb's copy, which holds only in-frame ones; the method was immunoSEQ multiplex PCR. The profile covers 60,000 or so clones, with about 79% appearing a single time and 2.4% taken by the ten largest. Patients had blood sampled at baseline and again on cycle 4 day 1 and cycle 7 day 1. This sequence joins TRBV9 and TRBJ2-7, with D hard to call. The sample here was CD4+ or CD8+ T cells sorted from blood, taken in a trial of the OX40 agonist ivuxolimab. The receptor was derived from an adult with an advanced solid tumor such as melanoma, head and neck, liver or kidney cancer. This CDR3 is CASSPGFYEQYF. The CDR3 DNA sequence: TGTGCCAGCAGCCCCGGATTTTACGAGCAGTACTTC.